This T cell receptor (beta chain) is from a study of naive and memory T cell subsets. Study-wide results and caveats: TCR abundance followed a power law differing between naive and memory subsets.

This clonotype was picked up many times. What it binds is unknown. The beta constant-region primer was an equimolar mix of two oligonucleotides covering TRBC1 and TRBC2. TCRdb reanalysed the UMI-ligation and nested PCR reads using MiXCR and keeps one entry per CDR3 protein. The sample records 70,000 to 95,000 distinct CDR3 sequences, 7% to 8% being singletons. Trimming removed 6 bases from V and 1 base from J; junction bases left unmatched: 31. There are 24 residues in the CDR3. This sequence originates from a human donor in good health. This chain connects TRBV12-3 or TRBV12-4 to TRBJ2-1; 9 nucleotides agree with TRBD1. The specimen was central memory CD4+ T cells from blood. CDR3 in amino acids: CASSQSEWTGVSLGASRSYNEQFF. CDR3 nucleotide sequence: TGTGCCAGCAGCCAAAGTGAGTGGACAGGGGTCTCTTTAGGGGCATCCCGTTCCTACAATGAGCAGTTCTTC.